This T cell receptor (beta chain) was obtained from a study of PD-1 blockade in classical Hodgkin lymphoma. General study findings and limits: In CD4+ cells, TCR diversity went up significantly by C4D1, but in CD8+ cells it did not. Newly diagnosed patients were reported to start with lower TCR diversity than healthy donors.

The germline gives CDR1 SGHVS, CDR2 FQNEAQ. The CDR3 is made up of 13 amino acids. V was trimmed by 5 bases and J by 1 base, leaving 9 bases between them. Measured with immunoSEQ multiplex PCR; TCRdb has only the in-frame clones, and not every one. In the table there are some 19,000 clones, about 80% of which are singletons. On this clone itself: The antigen is undetermined.

Time point of the sample: cycle 4 day 1 (C4D1), after six to seven weeks of nivolumab. In every patient, relapse followed autologous stem cell transplantation, while exposure to brentuximab vedotin differed. Best overall response was complete response, partial response or progressive disease in these relapsed/refractory classical Hodgkin lymphoma patients. The clonotype originates from a human donor with classical Hodgkin lymphoma. The source material was peripheral blood mononuclear cells (PBMCs), sampled before the fourth cycle of nivolumab. The J gene is TRBJ2-7, the V gene TRBV7-8; no definite D call. The CDR3: CASSPWISYEQYF. DNA of the CDR3: TGTGCCAGCAGCCCCTGGATATCCTACGAGCAGTACTTC.